The 21 T cell receptor beta chains given below trace back to one sample, sequenced in a study of cytotoxic CD8 clonotypes in ibrutinib-treated CLL. The repertoire was sequenced with immunoSEQ multiplex PCR; TCRdb's copy has only in-frame clones and lacks some. The sample holds approximately 340,000 clones, around 66% seen once. The sample was PBMCs, taken after 36 months of ibrutinib treatment. Source of these receptors: a human donor with chronic lymphocytic leukemia.

The chain recombines TRBV27 with TRBJ2-3, with TRBD1 matching 7 bases. V trimming: 5 bases; J trimming: 4 bases; junction bases outside the gene matches: 9. Germline assignment: CDR1 MNHEY and CDR2 SMNVEV (reference sequence). The CDR3 totals 15 residues. The CDR3 nucleotides read TGTGCCAGCAGTCTCACAGACAGGGTTGCAGATACGCAGTATTTT. Amino acid sequence: CASSLTDRVADTQYF.

V is TRBV6-6 and J is TRBJ1-6, with D unresolved. The CDR3 sequence is 12 residues long. Germline CDR1 MNHNY, CDR2 SVGAGI (reference sequence). The V gene lost 8 bases and the J gene lost 10 bases, with 12 bases spanning the gap. The CDR3 sequence is CASSPGFSPLHF. CDR3 bases: TGTGCCAGCTCTCCGGGGTTCTCACCCCTCCACTTT.

V usage is TRBV29-1 and J usage is TRBJ2-4, with D possibly TRBD1 on 5 matching bases. The CDR3 covers 13 residues. Trimming cost V 5 bases and J 3 bases, with 11 bases left between them. Germline lookup yields CDR1 SQVTM and CDR2 ANQGSEA. The CDR3 DNA reads as TGCAGCGTTAGCAGGGTAGGCAAAAACATTCAGTACTTC. Its translation is CSVSRVGKNIQYF.

The V and J genes are TRBV27 and TRBJ1-2, with unresolved D. The CDR3 covers 16 residues. The germline V gene encodes CDR1 MNHEY and CDR2 SMNVEV (reference sequence). V shed 2 bases and J shed 3 bases, with 16 bases lying between them. DNA for the CDR3: TGTGCCAGCAGTTTACAAAACTTTCCGGTTGACTATGGCTACACCTTC. Translation: CASSLQNFPVDYGYTF.

This clone has a single count. The chain uses TRBV18 and TRBJ1-2; 10 bases line up with TRBD1. Trimming took 5 bases from V and 4 from J; bases not matched to a gene: 10. Per germline, CDR1 KGHSH and CDR2 LQKENI. The CDR3 is 16 amino acids. This CDR3 reads CASSEGTGAPSYGYTF. Here the CDR3 DNA reads TGTGCCAGCTCAGAAGGGACAGGGGCCCCCAGCTATGGCTACACCTTC.

This chain connects TRBV18 to TRBJ2-7; 7 bases are shared with TRBD1. CDR1 KGHSH and CDR2 LQKENI come from the germline V gene. The CDR3 has 17 amino acids. Trimming at V came to 1 base and at J to 0 bases, leaving 9 bases not matched to a gene. In nucleotides, the CDR3 is TGTGCCAGCTCACCACTCGAGGGTAGGGACAGCTCCTACGAGCAGTACTTC. Translated: CASSPLEGRDSSYEQYF.

The chain's CDR3 is CATSRPAWTSGRVTQYF. CDR3 bases: TGTGCCACCAGCAGACCGGCCTGGACTAGCGGGAGGGTTACGCAGTATTTT. V usage is TRBV15 and J usage is TRBJ2-3, with 15 bases fitting TRBD2. The germline V gene encodes CDR1 LNHNV and CDR2 YYDKDF (reference sequence). Trimming removed 2 bases from V and 8 bases from J; junction bases left unmatched: 8. The CDR3 consists of 17 residues.

The chain carries TRBV4-1 and TRBJ2-7; TRBD1 matches 9 bases. The CDR3 covers 17 residues. Per germline, CDR1 MGHRA and CDR2 YSYEKL. V lost 4 bases to trimming and J lost 5 bases; unmatched junction nucleotides: 15. CDR3 protein: CASSLGQGLTGPNEQYF. The CDR3, as DNA: TGCGCCAGCAGCCTAGGACAGGGGTTGACGGGGCCTAACGAGCAGTACTTC.

The genes are TRBV21-1 and TRBJ2-2. TRBV21-1 is a known pseudogene. The CDR3 loop spans 13 amino acids. CDR3 sequence (DNA): TGTGCCAGCAGCAAAGGGGGCACCGGGGAGCTGTTTTTT. Translated: CASSKGGTGELFF.

The V gene is TRBV18, the J gene TRBJ1-1, with TRBD1 identical over 9 bases. V dropped 4 bases and J dropped 5; count of bases not matched to a gene: 8. The V gene's germline CDR1 is KGHSH and CDR2 LQKENI. This CDR3 has 15 residues. CDR3 DNA: TGTGCCAGCTCACTAGGGACAGGGTTGATAACTGAAGCTTTCTTT. Protein product: CASSLGTGLITEAFF.

This chain uses TRBV11-3 with TRBJ2-2; D not certain. CDR3 length: 15 residues. Per germline, CDR1 SGHNT and CDR2 YENEEA. Trimming cost V 4 bases and J 1 base, with 10 bases left between them. The CDR3 sequence is CASSSTDGNTGELFF. CDR3 coding DNA: TGTGCCAGCAGCTCGACCGACGGGAACACCGGGGAGCTGTTTTTT.

This sequence joins TRBV5-8 and TRBJ2-7; TRBD1 matches 7 bases. J gave up 4 bases and V 1 base, and 8 bases lay outside the gene matches. CDR1 is SGHTS and CDR2 is YDEGEE in the germline V gene. The CDR3 has 15 amino acids. The CDR3 bases are TGTGCCAGCAGCTTGACCCCGGGACAGTCGTACGAGCAGTACTTC. It specifies CASSLTPGQSYEQYF.

The gene calls are TRBV5-1 and TRBJ2-3; 7 positions agree with TRBD2. Unmatched junction bases numbered 4, after V lost 2 bases and J lost 4 bases. The CDR3 consists of 14 residues. Per the germline V gene, CDR1 is SGHRS and CDR2 is YFSETQ. As DNA, the CDR3 is TGCGCCAGCAGCTTTCTAGCGGCAGCAGATACGCAGTATTTT. Amino acid sequence: CASSFLAAADTQYF.

A few counts support this clone. The chain carries TRBV5-1 and TRBJ1-6, with unresolved D. V was cut by 0 bases and J by 9 bases, with 13 bases left in between. The CDR3 covers 15 residues. The germline CDR1 and CDR2 sequences are SGHRS and YFSETQ. The DNA of the CDR3 is TGCGCCAGCAGCTTGGATCGATCCCCTAGTTCACCCCTCCACTTT. It codes for CASSLDRSPSSPLHF.

V and J are TRBV29-1 and TRBJ2-5, with 8 bases matching TRBD1. V shed 2 bases and J 2 bases; nucleotides not matched to a gene: 4. Germline-derived CDR1 and CDR2 are SQVTM and ANQGSEA. CDR3 size: 14 residues. The CDR3 bases are TGCAGCGTTGAAAAGGACAGGGAACAAGAGACCCAGTACTTC. Its translation: CSVEKDREQETQYF.

The rearrangement joins TRBV5-1 to TRBJ2-7; D is undetermined. In germline, CDR1 is SGHRS, CDR2 YFSETQ. The CDR3 totals 13 residues. The V end was cut by 5 bases, the J end by 2 bases, with 11 bases between. This CDR3 reads CASRLGSPYEQYF. The CDR3 DNA sequence: TGCGCCAGCAGGCTTGGGTCGCCCTACGAGCAGTACTTC.

The genes are TRBV28 and TRBJ2-7; 10 bases fit TRBD2. The germline CDR1 and CDR2 sequences are MDHEN and SYDVKM. V shed 7 bases, J shed 0 bases, and the junction held 9 bases outside the gene matches. This CDR3 has 16 residues. This chain's CDR3 is CASIPRLAGTSYEQYF. Here the CDR3 DNA reads TGTGCCAGCATTCCGAGACTAGCGGGCACCTCCTACGAGCAGTACTTC.

The CDR3 is CASSQEASPTYEQYF. The CDR3 DNA reads as TGCGCCAGCAGCCAAGAGGCTAGTCCCACCTACGAGCAGTACTTC. The chain is built from TRBV4-1 and TRBJ2-7; no definite D call. Trimming took 0 bases from V and 2 from J, leaving 11 bases between them. CDR1 and CDR2 from the germline V gene are MGHRA and YSYEKL. The CDR3 is 15 residues long.

The chain links TRBV6-5 to TRBJ2-5; D is undetermined. V was clipped by 5 bases and J by 4 bases, with 11 bases between them. Per germline, CDR1 MNHEY and CDR2 SVGAGI. CDR3 length equals 13 residues. CDR3 loop: CASSPLSGETQYF. CDR3 DNA: TGTGCCAGCAGTCCACTTTCAGGAGAGACCCAGTACTTC.

The chain employs TRBV9 and TRBJ2-7; TRBD2 is a possible D gene (6 bases). The CDR3 totals 16 residues. Germline assignment: CDR1 SGDLS and CDR2 YYNGEE. The V and J ends lost 3 bases and 2 bases respectively, with 18 bases between them. The CDR3 DNA sequence: TGTGCCAGCAGCGGGGGAGGAGGGCGGAAGCCCTACGAGCAGTACTTC. Its protein product is CASSGGGGRKPYEQYF.

V is TRBV6-5 and J is TRBJ1-2, with D possibly matching TRBD1 (6 bases). The CDR3 is made up of 14 amino acids. V lost 5 bases, J lost 8 bases, and 18 bases lay in between. CDR1 is MNHEY, CDR2 SVGAGI, per germline. The CDR3 sequence is CASSPPGGARGYTF. DNA for the CDR3: TGTGCCAGCAGTCCCCCCGGGGGGGCGCGGGGCTACACCTTC.